This T cell receptor (beta chain) was retrieved from a study of cytomegalovirus exposure and HLA in healthy donors. For the study at large: Per a later analysis, the roughly 670 first-cohort and more than 100 validation repertoires shared one platform.

Here immunoSEQ multiplex PCR was the method, and the copy in TCRdb shows in-frame clones only, minus some. This table has about 340,000 clones, approximately 90% appearing once. For this clone: Antigen: not known.

CDR3 length: 13 residues. Germline V lookup: CDR1 LNHDA, CDR2 SQIVND (reference sequence). With V trimmed by 7 bases and J by 7 bases, 6 bases remained unmatched. Study findings and constraints: In vitro testing confirmed a few CMV-associated chains as specific for CMV antigens. Subsequent analysis found a tendency for first-cohort TCR clusters to co-occur within the approximately 130 validation repertoires. There were some public TCRs occurring in many donors, but most TCR sequences were rare.

This receptor was taken from a woman aged 18-29 years in good health and CMV-seronegative. The sample was PBMCs. V usage is TRBV19 and J usage is TRBJ2-2; 7 nucleotides match TRBD2. For the CDR3, the DNA is TGTGCCAGTAAGGAGCGGGACGTCGGGGAGCTGTTTTTT. As protein: CASKERDVGELFF.